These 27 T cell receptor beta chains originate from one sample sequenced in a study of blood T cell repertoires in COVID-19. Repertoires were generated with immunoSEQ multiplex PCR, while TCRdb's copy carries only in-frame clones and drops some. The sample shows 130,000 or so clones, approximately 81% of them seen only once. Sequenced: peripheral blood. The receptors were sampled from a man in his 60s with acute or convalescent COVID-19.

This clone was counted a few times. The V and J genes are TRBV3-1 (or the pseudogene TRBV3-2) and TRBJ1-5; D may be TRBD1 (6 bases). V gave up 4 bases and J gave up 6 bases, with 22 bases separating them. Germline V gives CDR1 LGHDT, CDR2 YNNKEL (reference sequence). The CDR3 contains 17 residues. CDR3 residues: CASSPNGTPQGSQPQHF. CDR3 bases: TGTGCCAGCAGCCCCAATGGGACACCTCAGGGGAGTCAGCCCCAGCATTTT.

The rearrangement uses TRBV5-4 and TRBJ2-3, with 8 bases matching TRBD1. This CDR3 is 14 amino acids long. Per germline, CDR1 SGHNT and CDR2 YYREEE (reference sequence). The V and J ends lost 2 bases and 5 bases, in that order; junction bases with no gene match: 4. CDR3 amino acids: CASSFRTGRDTQYF. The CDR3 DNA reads TGTGCCAGCAGCTTCCGGACAGGGAGAGATACGCAGTATTTT.

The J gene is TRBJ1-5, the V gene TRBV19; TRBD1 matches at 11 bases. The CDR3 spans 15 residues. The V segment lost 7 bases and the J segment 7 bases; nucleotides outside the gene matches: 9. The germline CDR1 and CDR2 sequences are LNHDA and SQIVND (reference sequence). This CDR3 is CASMRDRGSEQPQHF. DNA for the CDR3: TGTGCCAGTATGAGGGACAGGGGGAGCGAGCAGCCCCAGCATTTT.

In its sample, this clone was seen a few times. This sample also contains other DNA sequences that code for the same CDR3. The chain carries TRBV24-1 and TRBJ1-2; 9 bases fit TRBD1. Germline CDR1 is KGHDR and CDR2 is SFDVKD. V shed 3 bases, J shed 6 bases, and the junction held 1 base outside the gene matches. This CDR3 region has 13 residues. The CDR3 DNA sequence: TGTGCCACCAGTGATAGGACAGGGGATGGCTACACCTTC. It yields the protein CATSDRTGDGYTF.

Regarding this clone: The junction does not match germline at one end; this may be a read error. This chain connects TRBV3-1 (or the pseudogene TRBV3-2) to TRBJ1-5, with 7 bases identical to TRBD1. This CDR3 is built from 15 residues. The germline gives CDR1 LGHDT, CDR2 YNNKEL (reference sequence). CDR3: CASSQGTGEHQPQHF. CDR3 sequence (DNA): TGTGCCAGCAGTCAAGGTACAGGGGAGCATCAGCCCCAGCATTTT.

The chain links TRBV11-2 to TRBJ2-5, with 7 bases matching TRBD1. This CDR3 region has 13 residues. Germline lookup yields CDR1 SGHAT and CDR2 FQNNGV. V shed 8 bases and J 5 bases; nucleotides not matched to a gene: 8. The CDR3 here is CASLYRGAETQYF. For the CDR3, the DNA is TGTGCCAGCTTATACAGGGGAGCGGAGACCCAGTACTTC.

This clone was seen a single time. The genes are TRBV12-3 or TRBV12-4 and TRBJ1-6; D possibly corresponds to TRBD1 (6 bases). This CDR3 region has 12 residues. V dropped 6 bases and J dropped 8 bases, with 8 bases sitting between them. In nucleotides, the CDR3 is TGTGCCAGCAGGCACAGGGATTCACCCCTCCACTTT. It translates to CASRHRDSPLHF.

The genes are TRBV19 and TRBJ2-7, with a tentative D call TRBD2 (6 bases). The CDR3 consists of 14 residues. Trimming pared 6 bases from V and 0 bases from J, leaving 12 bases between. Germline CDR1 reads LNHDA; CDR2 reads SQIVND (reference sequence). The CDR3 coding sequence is TGTGCCAGTAGAAAGGTCGGGAGCTCCTACGAGCAGTACTTC. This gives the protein CASRKVGSSYEQYF.

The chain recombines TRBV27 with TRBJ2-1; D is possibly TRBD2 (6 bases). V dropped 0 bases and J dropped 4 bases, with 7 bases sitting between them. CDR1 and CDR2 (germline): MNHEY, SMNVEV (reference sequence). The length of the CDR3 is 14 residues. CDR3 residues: CASSLSGGYNEQFF. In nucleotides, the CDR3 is TGTGCCAGCAGTTTATCAGGAGGGTACAATGAGCAGTTCTTC.

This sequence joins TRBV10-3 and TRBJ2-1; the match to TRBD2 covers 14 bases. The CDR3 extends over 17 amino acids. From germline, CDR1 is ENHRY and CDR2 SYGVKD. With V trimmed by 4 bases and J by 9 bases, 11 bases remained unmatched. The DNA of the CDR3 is TGTGCCATCAGTGGTGAGGGGACTAGCGGGAGCATGATTGAGCAGTTCTTC. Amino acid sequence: CAISGEGTSGSMIEQFF.

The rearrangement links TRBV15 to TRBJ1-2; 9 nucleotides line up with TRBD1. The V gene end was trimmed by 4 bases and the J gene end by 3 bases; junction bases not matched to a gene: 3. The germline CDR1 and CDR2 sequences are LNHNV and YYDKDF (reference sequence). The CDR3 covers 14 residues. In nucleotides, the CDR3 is TGTGCCACCAGCAATGGGGACAGGGACTATGGCTACACCTTC. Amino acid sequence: CATSNGDRDYGYTF.

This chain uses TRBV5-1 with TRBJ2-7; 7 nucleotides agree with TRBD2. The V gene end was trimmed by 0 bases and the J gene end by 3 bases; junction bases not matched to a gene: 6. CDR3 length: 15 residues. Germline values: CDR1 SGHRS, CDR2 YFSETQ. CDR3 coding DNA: TGCGCCAGCAGCTTGGCCGGGGGGATATTCTACGAGCAGTACTTC. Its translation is CASSLAGGIFYEQYF.

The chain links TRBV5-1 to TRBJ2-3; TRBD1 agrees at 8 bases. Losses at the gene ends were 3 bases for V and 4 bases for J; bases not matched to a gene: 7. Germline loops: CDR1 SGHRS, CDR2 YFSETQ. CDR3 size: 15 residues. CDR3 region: CASSSKGQGPDTQYF. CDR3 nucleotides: TGCGCCAGCAGCTCAAAAGGACAGGGCCCAGATACGCAGTATTTT. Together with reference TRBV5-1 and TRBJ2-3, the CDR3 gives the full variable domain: KAGVTQTPRYLIKTRGQQVTLSCSPISGHRSVSWYQQTPGQGLQFLFEYFSETQRNKGNFPGRFSGRQFSNSRSEMNVSTLELGDSALYLCASSSKGQGPDTQYFGPGTRLTVL.

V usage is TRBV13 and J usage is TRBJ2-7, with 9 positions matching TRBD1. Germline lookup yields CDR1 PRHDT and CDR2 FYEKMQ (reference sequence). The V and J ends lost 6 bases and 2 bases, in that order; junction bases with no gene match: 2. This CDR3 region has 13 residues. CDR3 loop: CASRRQGAYEQYF. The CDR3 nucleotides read TGTGCCAGCAGACGACAGGGGGCCTACGAGCAGTACTTC.

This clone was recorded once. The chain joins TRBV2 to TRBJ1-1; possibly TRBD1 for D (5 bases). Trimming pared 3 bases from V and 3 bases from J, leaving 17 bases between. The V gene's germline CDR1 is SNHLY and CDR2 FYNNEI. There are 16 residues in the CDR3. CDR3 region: CASSEGGRWFDTEAFF. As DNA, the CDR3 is TGTGCCAGCAGTGAGGGGGGGAGGTGGTTTGACACTGAAGCTTTCTTT. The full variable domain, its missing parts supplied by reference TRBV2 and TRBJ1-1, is EPEVTQTPSHQVTQMGQEVILRCVPISNHLYFYWYRQILGQKVEFLVSFYNNEISEKSEIFDDQFSVERPDGSNFTLKIRSTKLEDSAMYFCASSEGGRWFDTEAFFGQGTRLTVV.

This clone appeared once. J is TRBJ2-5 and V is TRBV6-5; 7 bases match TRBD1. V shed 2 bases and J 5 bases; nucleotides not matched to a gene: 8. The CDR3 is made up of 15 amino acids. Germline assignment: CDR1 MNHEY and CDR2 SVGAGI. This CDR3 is CASSYGRTGGETQYF. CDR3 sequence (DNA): TGTGCCAGCAGTTACGGGCGGACAGGTGGGGAGACCCAGTACTTC.

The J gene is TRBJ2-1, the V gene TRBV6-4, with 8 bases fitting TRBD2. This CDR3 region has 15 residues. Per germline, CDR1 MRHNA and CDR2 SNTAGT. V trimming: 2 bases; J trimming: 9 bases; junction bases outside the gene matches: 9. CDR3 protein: CASSDTPGTRIEQFF. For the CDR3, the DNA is TGTGCCAGCAGTGACACCCCCGGGACTAGGATTGAGCAGTTCTTC.

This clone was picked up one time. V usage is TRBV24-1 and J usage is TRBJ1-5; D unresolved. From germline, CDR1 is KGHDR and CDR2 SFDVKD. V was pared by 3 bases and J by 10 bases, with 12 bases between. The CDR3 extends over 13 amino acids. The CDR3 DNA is TGTGCCACCAGTGATCCCCCGGCAGGACCCCAGCATTTT. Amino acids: CATSDPPAGPQHF.

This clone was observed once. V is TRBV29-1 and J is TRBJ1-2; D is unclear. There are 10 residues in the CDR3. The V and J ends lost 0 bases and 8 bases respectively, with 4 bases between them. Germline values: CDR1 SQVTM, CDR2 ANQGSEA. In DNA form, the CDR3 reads TGCAGCGTTGAAGAGAGAGGCTACACCTTC. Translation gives CSVEERGYTF.

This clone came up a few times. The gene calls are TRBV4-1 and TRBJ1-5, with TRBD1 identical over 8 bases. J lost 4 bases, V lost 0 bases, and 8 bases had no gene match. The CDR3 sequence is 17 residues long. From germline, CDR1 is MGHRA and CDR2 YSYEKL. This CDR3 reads CASSQDPGQGWNQPQHF. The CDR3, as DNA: TGCGCCAGCAGCCAAGATCCCGGACAGGGATGGAATCAGCCCCAGCATTTT.

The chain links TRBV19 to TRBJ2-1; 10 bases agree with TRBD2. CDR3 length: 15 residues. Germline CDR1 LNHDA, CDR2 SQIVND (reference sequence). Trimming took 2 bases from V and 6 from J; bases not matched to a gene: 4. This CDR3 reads CASSIIGLAVNEQFF. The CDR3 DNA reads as TGTGCCAGTAGTATAATCGGACTAGCGGTCAATGAGCAGTTCTTC. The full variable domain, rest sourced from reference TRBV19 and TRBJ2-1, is DGGITQSPKYLFRKEGQNVTLSCEQNLNHDAMYWYRQDPGQGLRLIYYSQIVNDFQKGDIAEGYSVSREKKESFPLTVTSAQKNPTAFYLCASSIIGLAVNEQFFGPGTRLTVL.

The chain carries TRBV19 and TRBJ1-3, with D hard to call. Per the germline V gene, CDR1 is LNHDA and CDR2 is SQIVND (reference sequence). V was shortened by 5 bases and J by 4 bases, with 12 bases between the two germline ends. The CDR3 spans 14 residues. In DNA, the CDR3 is TGTGCCAGTAGTCCCCAGGTTTCCGGAAACACCATATATTTT. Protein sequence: CASSPQVSGNTIYF.

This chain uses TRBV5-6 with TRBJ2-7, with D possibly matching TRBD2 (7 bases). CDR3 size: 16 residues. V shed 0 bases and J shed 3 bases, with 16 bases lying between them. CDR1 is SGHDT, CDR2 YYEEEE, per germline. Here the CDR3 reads CASSLVGEGVSYEQYF. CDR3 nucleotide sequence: TGTGCCAGCAGCTTGGTTGGGGAGGGGGTAAGCTACGAGCAGTACTTC.

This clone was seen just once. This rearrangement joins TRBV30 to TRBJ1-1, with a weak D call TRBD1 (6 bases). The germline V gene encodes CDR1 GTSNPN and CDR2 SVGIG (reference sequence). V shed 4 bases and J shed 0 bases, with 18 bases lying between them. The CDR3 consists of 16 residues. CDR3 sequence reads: CAWTGGTKRMNTEAFF. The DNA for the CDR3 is TGTGCCTGGACGGGAGGGACAAAACGTATGAACACTGAAGCTTTCTTT.

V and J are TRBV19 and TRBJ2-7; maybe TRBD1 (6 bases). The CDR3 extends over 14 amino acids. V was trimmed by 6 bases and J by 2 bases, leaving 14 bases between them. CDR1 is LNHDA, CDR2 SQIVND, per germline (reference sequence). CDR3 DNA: TGTGCCAGTAGGAGGACAGTTCCCCCCTACGAGCAGTACTTC. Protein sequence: CASRRTVPPYEQYF.

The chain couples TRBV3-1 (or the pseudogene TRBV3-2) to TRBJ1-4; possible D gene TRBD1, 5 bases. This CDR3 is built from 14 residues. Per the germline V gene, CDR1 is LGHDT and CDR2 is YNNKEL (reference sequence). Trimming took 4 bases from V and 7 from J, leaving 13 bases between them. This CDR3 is CASSRRGESEKLFF. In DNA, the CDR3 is TGTGCCAGCAGCCGTCGGGGGGAAAGTGAAAAACTGTTTTTT.

CDR3 DNA sequence: TGTGCCACCGGGGCCGGGGGGGTCAGGTGGGATGAGCAGTTCTTC. This sequence encodes CATGAGGVRWDEQFF. The V call is TRBV10-3, the J call TRBJ2-1, with TRBD2 matching 8 bases. The CDR3 is 15 amino acids. The V and J ends lost 10 bases and 8 bases, in that order; junction bases with no gene match: 16. Germline V CDR1 and CDR2: ENHRY, SYGVKD.